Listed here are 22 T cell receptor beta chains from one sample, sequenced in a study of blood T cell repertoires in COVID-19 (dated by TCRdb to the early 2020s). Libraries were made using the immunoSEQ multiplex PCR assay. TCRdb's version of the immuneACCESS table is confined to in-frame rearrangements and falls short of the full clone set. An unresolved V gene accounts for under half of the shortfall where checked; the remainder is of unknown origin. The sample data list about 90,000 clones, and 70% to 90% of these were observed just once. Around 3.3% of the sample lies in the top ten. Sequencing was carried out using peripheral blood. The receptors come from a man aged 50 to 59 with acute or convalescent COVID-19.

This CDR3 reads CASSGLQGAFGNTIYF. In DNA form, the CDR3 reads TGTGCCAGCAGCGGTCTACAGGGGGCATTTGGAAACACCATATATTTT. The chain has TRBV11-2 and TRBJ1-3; TRBD1 agrees at 9 bases. The junction had 8 bases not matched to a gene; V was cut back by 5 bases and J by 3 bases. Per the germline V gene, CDR1 is SGHAT and CDR2 is FQNNGV. This CDR3 is built from 16 residues.

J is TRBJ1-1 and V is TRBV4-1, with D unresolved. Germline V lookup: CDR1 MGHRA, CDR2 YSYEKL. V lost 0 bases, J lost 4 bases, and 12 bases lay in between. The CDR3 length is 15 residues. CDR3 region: CASSQDYWARTEAFF. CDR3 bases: TGCGCCAGCAGCCAAGATTATTGGGCGCGCACTGAAGCTTTCTTT.

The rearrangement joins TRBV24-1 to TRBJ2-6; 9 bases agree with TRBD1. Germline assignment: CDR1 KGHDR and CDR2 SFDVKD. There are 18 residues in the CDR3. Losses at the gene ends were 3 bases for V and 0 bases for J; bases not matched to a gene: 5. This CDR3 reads CATSDGTGKSSGANVLTF. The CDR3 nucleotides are TGTGCCACCAGTGATGGGACAGGGAAATCCTCTGGGGCCAACGTCCTGACTTTC.

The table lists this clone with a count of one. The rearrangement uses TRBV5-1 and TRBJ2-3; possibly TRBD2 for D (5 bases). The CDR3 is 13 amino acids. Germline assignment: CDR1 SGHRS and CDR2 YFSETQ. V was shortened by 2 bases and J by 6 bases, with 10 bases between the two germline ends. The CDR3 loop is CASSFFGGDTQYF. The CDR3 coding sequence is TGCGCCAGCAGCTTCTTTGGCGGGGATACGCAGTATTTT.

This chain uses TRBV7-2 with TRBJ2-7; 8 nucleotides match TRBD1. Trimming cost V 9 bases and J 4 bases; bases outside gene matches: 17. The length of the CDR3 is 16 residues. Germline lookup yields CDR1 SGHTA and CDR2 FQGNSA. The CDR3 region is CASQTGVIPGVYEQYF. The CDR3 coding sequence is TGTGCCAGTCAGACAGGGGTTATTCCGGGGGTTTACGAGCAGTACTTC.

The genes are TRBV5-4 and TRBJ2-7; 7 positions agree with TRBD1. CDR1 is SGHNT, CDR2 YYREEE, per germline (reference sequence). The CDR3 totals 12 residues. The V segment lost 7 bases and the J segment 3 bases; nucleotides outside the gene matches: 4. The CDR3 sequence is CASGQANYEQYF. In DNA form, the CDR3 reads TGTGCCAGCGGACAGGCAAACTACGAGCAGTACTTC.

CDR3 in amino acids: CSASSQSHSGELFF. DNA for the CDR3: TGCAGTGCTAGTTCCCAATCTCACAGCGGGGAGCTGTTTTTT. The chain combines TRBV20-1 with TRBJ2-2; D is unresolved. Germline V lookup: CDR1 DFQATT, CDR2 SNEGSKA (reference sequence). The CDR3 runs to 14 residues. Trimming removed 3 bases at V and 7 bases at J, with 15 bases between.

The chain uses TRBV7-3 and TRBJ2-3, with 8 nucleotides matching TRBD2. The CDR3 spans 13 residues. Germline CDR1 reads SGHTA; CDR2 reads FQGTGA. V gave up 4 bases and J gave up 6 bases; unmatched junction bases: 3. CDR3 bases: TGTGCCAGCAGCTCAAGACTAGCGGATACGCAGTATTTT. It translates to CASSSRLADTQYF.

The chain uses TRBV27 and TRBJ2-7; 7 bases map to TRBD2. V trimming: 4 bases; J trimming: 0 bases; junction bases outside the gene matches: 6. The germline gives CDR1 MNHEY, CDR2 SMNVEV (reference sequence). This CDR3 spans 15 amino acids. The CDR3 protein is CASSSWTSGSYEQYF. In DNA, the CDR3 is TGTGCCAGCAGTTCCTGGACTAGTGGCTCCTACGAGCAGTACTTC.

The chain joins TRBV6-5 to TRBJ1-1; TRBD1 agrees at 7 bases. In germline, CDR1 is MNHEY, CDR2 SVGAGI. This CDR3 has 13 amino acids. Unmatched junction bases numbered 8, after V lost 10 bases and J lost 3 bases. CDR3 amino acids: CAIITGAYTEAFF. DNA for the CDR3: TGTGCCATCATAACAGGGGCATACACTGAAGCTTTCTTT.

CDR3 sequence (DNA): TGTGCCAGTAGTATGCGAGAGTCAAGCTCCTACAATGAGCAGTTCTTC. Amino acid sequence: CASSMRESSSYNEQFF. This rearrangement joins TRBV19 to TRBJ2-1; D ambiguous. The CDR3 runs 16 residues. The V gene's germline CDR1 is LNHDA and CDR2 SQIVND (reference sequence). Trimming took 3 bases from V and 0 from J, leaving 12 bases between them.

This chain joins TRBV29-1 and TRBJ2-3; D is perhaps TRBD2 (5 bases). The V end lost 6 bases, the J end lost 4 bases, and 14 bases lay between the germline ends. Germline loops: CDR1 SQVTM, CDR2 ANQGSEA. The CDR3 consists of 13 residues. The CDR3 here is CSVRAIGADTQYF. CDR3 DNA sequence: TGCAGCGTGCGGGCTATCGGGGCAGATACGCAGTATTTT.

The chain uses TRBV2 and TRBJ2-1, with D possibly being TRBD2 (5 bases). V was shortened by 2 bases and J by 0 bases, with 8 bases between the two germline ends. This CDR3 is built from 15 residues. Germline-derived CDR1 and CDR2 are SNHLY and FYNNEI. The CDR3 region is CASSEMGSSYNEQFF. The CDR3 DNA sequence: TGTGCCAGCAGTGAAATGGGGAGCTCCTACAATGAGCAGTTCTTC.

For the CDR3, the DNA is TGTGCCAGCAGCCCAGGACAGAACTATGGCTACACCTTC. Its protein is CASSPGQNYGYTF. The J gene is TRBJ1-2, the V gene TRBV3-1 (or the pseudogene TRBV3-2); the D gene is possibly TRBD1 (6 bases). CDR3 length: 13 amino acids. Germline V gives CDR1 LGHDT, CDR2 YNNKEL (reference sequence). V was pared by 4 bases and J by 2 bases, with 8 bases between.

The CDR3 loop reads CASSLGQGAREQYF. CDR3 DNA: TGCGCCAGCAGCTTGGGACAGGGGGCGAGGGAGCAGTACTTC. The chain couples TRBV5-1 to TRBJ2-7; 10 bases are shared with TRBD1. This CDR3 is 14 amino acids long. Unmatched junction bases numbered 4, after V lost 0 bases and J lost 7 bases. Looked up from germline, CDR1 is SGHRS and CDR2 is YFSETQ.

As DNA, the CDR3 is TGTGCCAGCTCGCATGGCAATGTAGGGGCCTATGGCTACACCTTC. Protein product: CASSHGNVGAYGYTF. The gene calls are TRBV6-6 and TRBJ1-2; TRBD1 might be the D (5 bases). Trimming removed 8 bases at V and 4 bases at J, with 20 bases between. Germline V gene lookup returns CDR1 MNHNY and CDR2 SVGAGI (reference sequence). The CDR3 has 15 residues.

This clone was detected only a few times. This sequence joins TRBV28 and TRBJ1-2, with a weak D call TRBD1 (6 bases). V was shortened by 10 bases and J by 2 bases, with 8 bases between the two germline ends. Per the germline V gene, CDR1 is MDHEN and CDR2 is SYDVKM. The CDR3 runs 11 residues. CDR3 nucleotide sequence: TGTGCCACCCAGGGGAACTATGGCTACACCTTC. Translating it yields CATQGNYGYTF.

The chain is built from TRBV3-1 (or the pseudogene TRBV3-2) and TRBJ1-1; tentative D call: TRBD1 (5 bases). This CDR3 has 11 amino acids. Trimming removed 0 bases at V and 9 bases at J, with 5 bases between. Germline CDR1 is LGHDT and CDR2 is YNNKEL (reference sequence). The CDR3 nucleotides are TGTGCCAGCAGCCAAGAGGGGCAAGCTTTCTTT. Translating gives CASSQEGQAFF.

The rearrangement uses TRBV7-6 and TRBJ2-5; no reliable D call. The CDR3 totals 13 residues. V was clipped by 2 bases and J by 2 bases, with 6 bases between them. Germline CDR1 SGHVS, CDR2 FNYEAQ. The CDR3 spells CASSLIVQETQYF. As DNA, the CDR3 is TGTGCCAGCAGCTTAATAGTACAAGAGACCCAGTACTTC.

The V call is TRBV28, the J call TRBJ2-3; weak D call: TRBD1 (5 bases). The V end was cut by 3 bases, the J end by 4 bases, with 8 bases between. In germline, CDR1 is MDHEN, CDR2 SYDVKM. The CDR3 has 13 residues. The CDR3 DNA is TGTGCCAGCAGTTTTCAGGGCGCAGATACGCAGTATTTT. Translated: CASSFQGADTQYF.

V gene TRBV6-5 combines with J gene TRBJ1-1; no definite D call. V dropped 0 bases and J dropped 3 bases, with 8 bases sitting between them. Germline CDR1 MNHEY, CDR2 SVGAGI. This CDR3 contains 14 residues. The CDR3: CASSYSPADTEAFF. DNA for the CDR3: TGTGCCAGCAGTTACTCGCCTGCAGACACTGAAGCTTTCTTT.

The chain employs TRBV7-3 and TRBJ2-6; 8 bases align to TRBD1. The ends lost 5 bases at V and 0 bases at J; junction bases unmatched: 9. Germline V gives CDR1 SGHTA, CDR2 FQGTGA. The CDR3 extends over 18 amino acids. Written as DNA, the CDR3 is TGTGCCAGCAGCCCCCCGTGGACAGGGAACTCTGGGGCCAACGTCCTGACTTTC. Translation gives CASSPPWTGNSGANVLTF.